These T cell receptor beta chains were read from a single sample in a study of blood T cell repertoires in COVID-19. Produced via immunoSEQ multiplex PCR; TCRdb's table is partial and in-frame only. Here the sample spans 150,000 or so clones, around 89% being singletons. Sequences were obtained from peripheral blood. These receptors all come from a man aged 55 to 70 with COVID-19, enrolled during active disease. CDR3s include the opening cysteine and the closing phenylalanine or tryptophan. The D gene is left open where the match is weak. Expanded clones get a size class; other rows say once, few or many, or leave the size out.

D gene: TRBD1; clone size: NA; J gene: TRBJ1-2; CDR3 length: 17; V gene: TRBV6-1; CDR3 protein: CASSGKGQGENNYGYTF; CDR3 DNA: TGTGCCAGCAGTGGAAAGGGACAGGGAGAGAACAACTATGGCTACACCTTC
D gene: TRBD1; clone size: NA; J gene: TRBJ2-5; CDR3 length: 14; V gene: TRBV7-2; CDR3 protein: CASSPPRTGETQYF; CDR3 DNA: TGTGCCAGCAGCCCTCCTCGGACAGGGGAGACCCAGTACTTC
D gene: NA; clone size: NA; J gene: TRBJ1-5; CDR3 length: 14; V gene: TRBV18; CDR3 protein: CASSPGTTNQPQHF; CDR3 DNA: TGTGCCAGCTCACCGGGGACAACAAATCAGCCCCAGCATTTT
D gene: TRBD2; clone size: once; J gene: TRBJ2-5; CDR3 length: 16; V gene: TRBV9; CDR3 protein: CASSVDSGGPGETQYF; CDR3 DNA: TGTGCCAGCAGCGTAGACAGCGGGGGGCCGGGGGAGACCCAGTACTTC
D gene: NA; clone size: once; J gene: TRBJ1-2; CDR3 length: 15; V gene: TRBV18; CDR3 protein: CASSASSPANYGYTF; CDR3 DNA: TGTGCCAGCTCCGCCTCCTCCCCAGCTAACTATGGCTACACCTTC
D gene: NA; clone size: NA; J gene: TRBJ2-7; CDR3 length: 13; V gene: TRBV14; CDR3 protein: CASSQVRGNEQYF; CDR3 DNA: TGTGCCAGCAGCCAAGTCCGGGGGAACGAGCAGTACTTC
D gene: TRBD2; clone size: NA; J gene: TRBJ2-3; CDR3 length: 16; V gene: TRBV9; CDR3 protein: CASSVGGGARADTQYF; CDR3 DNA: TGTGCCAGCAGCGTAGGGGGAGGGGCCAGGGCAGATACGCAGTATTTT
D gene: TRBD2; clone size: NA; J gene: TRBJ2-2; CDR3 length: 16; V gene: TRBV7-2; CDR3 protein: CASSSSRGEYTGELFF; CDR3 DNA: TGTGCCAGCAGCTCCTCCCGGGGGGAGTACACCGGGGAGCTGTTTTTT
D gene: NA; clone size: NA; J gene: TRBJ1-3; CDR3 length: 16; V gene: TRBV9; CDR3 protein: CASSPLPTYSGNTIYF; CDR3 DNA: TGTGCCAGCAGCCCCCTCCCCACTTACTCTGGAAACACCATATATTTT
D gene: NA; clone size: NA; J gene: TRBJ2-5; CDR3 length: 13; V gene: TRBV7-2; CDR3 protein: CASSGQGGETQYF; CDR3 DNA: TGTGCCAGCAGCGGTCAGGGTGGGGAGACCCAGTACTTC
D gene: TRBD2; clone size: once; J gene: TRBJ2-7; CDR3 length: 15; V gene: TRBV29-1; CDR3 protein: CSVENPTSGGAGQYF; CDR3 DNA: TGCAGCGTTGAAAACCCGACTAGCGGGGGGGCTGGGCAGTACTTC
D gene: NA; clone size: NA; J gene: TRBJ1-6; CDR3 length: 12; V gene: TRBV24-1; CDR3 protein: CATSEGESPLHF; CDR3 DNA: TGTGCCACCAGTGAAGGAGAATCACCCCTCCACTTT
D gene: NA; clone size: NA; J gene: TRBJ1-1; CDR3 length: 15; V gene: TRBV19; CDR3 protein: CASRTGVAGNTEAFF; CDR3 DNA: TGTGCCAGCCGGACGGGAGTTGCGGGTAACACTGAAGCTTTCTTT
D gene: TRBD1; clone size: NA; J gene: TRBJ1-4; CDR3 length: 15; V gene: TRBV7-8; CDR3 protein: CASSSPGTGVGKLFF; CDR3 DNA: TGTGCCAGCAGCTCCCCCGGGACAGGGGTAGGAAAACTGTTTTTT
D gene: NA; clone size: NA; J gene: TRBJ1-5; CDR3 length: 14; V gene: TRBV15; CDR3 protein: CATSPPRGDQPQHF; CDR3 DNA: TGTGCCACCAGCCCGCCAAGGGGCGATCAGCCCCAGCATTTT
D gene: NA; clone size: NA; J gene: TRBJ1-4; CDR3 length: 18; V gene: TRBV4-2; CDR3 protein: CASSQDWFRASTNEKLFF; CDR3 DNA: TGTGCCAGCAGCCAAGATTGGTTCAGGGCGTCAACTAATGAAAAACTGTTTTTT
D gene: NA; clone size: NA; J gene: TRBJ2-1; CDR3 length: 17; V gene: TRBV7-3; CDR3 protein: CASSLIPVPSSYNEQFF; CDR3 DNA: TGTGCCAGCAGCCTCATCCCAGTCCCAAGCTCCTACAATGAGCAGTTCTTC
D gene: NA; clone size: NA; J gene: TRBJ2-5; CDR3 length: 15; V gene: TRBV11-2; CDR3 protein: CASSLAEGRQETQYF; CDR3 DNA: TGTGCCAGCAGCTTAGCGGAGGGACGCCAAGAGACCCAGTACTTC
D gene: NA; clone size: once; J gene: TRBJ1-5; CDR3 length: 14; V gene: TRBV27; CDR3 protein: CASSTPGWNQPQHF; CDR3 DNA: TGTGCCAGCAGTACACCCGGGTGGAATCAGCCCCAGCATTTT
D gene: NA; clone size: NA; J gene: TRBJ1-2; CDR3 length: 14; V gene: TRBV7-2; CDR3 protein: CASRFSRVGYGYTF; CDR3 DNA: TGTGCCAGCAGGTTCAGCAGGGTTGGGTATGGCTACACCTTC
D gene: NA; clone size: NA; J gene: TRBJ1-4; CDR3 length: 13; V gene: TRBV19; CDR3 protein: CASSTGWGEKLFF; CDR3 DNA: TGTGCCAGTAGTACGGGGTGGGGTGAAAAACTGTTTTTT
D gene: NA; clone size: NA; J gene: TRBJ1-1; CDR3 length: 15; V gene: TRBV5-4; CDR3 protein: CASSLGGQMAAEAFF; CDR3 DNA: TGTGCCAGCAGCTTAGGAGGACAGATGGCAGCTGAAGCTTTCTTT
D gene: TRBD1; clone size: once; J gene: TRBJ1-1; CDR3 length: 14; V gene: TRBV27; CDR3 protein: CASSLGGQPAEAFF; CDR3 DNA: TGTGCCAGCAGTTTGGGGGGACAGCCGGCTGAAGCTTTCTTT
D gene: NA; clone size: NA; J gene: TRBJ1-1; CDR3 length: 14; V gene: TRBV11-2; CDR3 protein: CASSFAGNGPEAFF; CDR3 DNA: TGTGCCAGCAGCTTTGCCGGGAACGGGCCTGAAGCTTTCTTT
D gene: NA; clone size: NA; J gene: TRBJ1-2; CDR3 length: 14; V gene: TRBV9; CDR3 protein: CASSVLPGFDGYTF; CDR3 DNA: TGTGCCAGCAGCGTCCTTCCGGGGTTCGATGGCTACACCTTC
D gene: NA; clone size: once; J gene: TRBJ2-1; CDR3 length: 12; V gene: TRBV29-1; CDR3 protein: CSVITQGNEQFF; CDR3 DNA: TGCAGCGTTATTACTCAGGGGAATGAGCAGTTCTTC
D gene: NA; clone size: NA; J gene: TRBJ2-7; CDR3 length: 13; V gene: TRBV7-2; CDR3 protein: CASSLGLDPTYYF; CDR3 DNA: TGTGCCAGCAGCTTAGGCCTAGACCCCACTTACTACTTC
D gene: TRBD1; clone size: NA; J gene: TRBJ1-2; CDR3 length: 15; V gene: TRBV5-4; CDR3 protein: CASSPQTGGGYGYTF; CDR3 DNA: TGTGCCAGCAGCCCTCAGACAGGGGGAGGCTATGGCTACACCTTC
D gene: NA; clone size: NA; J gene: TRBJ1-2; CDR3 length: 14; V gene: TRBV6-5; CDR3 protein: CASTRGEGWDGYTF; CDR3 DNA: TGTGCCAGCACTCGAGGGGAGGGCTGGGATGGCTACACCTTC
D gene: TRBD1; clone size: NA; J gene: TRBJ1-6; CDR3 length: 18; V gene: TRBV19; CDR3 protein: CASTYSFPGTANNSPLHF; CDR3 DNA: TGTGCCAGTACCTACTCGTTTCCAGGGACAGCAAATAATTCACCCCTCCACTTT
D gene: TRBD1; clone size: NA; J gene: TRBJ1-1; CDR3 length: 14; V gene: TRBV27; CDR3 protein: CASSTSRQGLEAFF; CDR3 DNA: TGTGCCAGCAGTACCTCCCGACAGGGCCTTGAAGCTTTCTTT